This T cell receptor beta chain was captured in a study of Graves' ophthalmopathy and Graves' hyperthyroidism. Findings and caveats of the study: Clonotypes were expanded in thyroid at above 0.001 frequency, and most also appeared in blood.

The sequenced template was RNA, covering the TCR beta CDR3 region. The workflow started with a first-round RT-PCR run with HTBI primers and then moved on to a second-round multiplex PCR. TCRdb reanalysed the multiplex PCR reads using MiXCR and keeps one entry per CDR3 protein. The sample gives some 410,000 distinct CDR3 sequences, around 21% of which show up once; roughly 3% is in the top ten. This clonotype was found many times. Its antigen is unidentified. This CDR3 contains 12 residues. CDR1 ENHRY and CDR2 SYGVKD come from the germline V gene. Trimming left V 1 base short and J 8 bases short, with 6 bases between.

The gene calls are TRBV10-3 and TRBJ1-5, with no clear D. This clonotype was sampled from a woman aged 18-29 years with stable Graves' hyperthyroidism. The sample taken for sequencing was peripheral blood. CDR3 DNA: TGTGCCATCAGTGAGTTCATGGAGCCCCAGCATTTT. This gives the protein CAISEFMEPQHF.